This is a list of T cell receptor beta chains from one sample in a study of technical replicates of blood from a few donors. The table came from immunoSEQ multiplex PCR; TCRdb's copy has only in-frame clones and leaves some out. The table lists 35,000 to 50,000 clones, 96% of them singletons. The sample was T cells isolated from PBMCs. These TCRs come from a human donor in good health. Each CDR3 is given with its conserved first and last residue. The order of the fields is CDR3 protein, CDR3 DNA, V gene, clone size, J gene, D gene. A D gene is named only where the DNA matches it firmly. For some rows the clone size is stated as once, few or many, or as a class when expanded; others skip it.

CDR3 protein: CASSVGNSGRTGELFF
CDR3 DNA: TGTGCCAGCAGCGTAGGAAATAGCGGGAGAACCGGGGAGCTGTTTTTT
V gene: TRBV9
clone size: .
J gene: TRBJ2-2
D gene: TRBD2

CDR3 protein: CASSTLAGYNEQFF
CDR3 DNA: TGTGCCAGCAGCACGCTAGCGGGATACAATGAGCAGTTCTTC
V gene: TRBV27
clone size: once
J gene: TRBJ2-1
D gene: TRBD2

CDR3 protein: CASSYPRTGTLTGAFF
CDR3 DNA: TGTGCCAGCAGCTACCCCCGCACCGGGACACTGACTGGAGCTTTCTTT
V gene: TRBV7-9
clone size: .
J gene: TRBJ1-1
D gene: .

CDR3 protein: CASSVRPGIDEQYF
CDR3 DNA: TGTGCCAGCAGTGTTCGACCGGGGATCGACGAGCAGTACTTC
V gene: TRBV6-4
clone size: once
J gene: TRBJ2-7
D gene: .

CDR3 protein: CASRGGLAGYTGELFF
CDR3 DNA: TGTGCCAGCAGAGGGGGACTAGCGGGTTACACCGGGGAGCTGTTTTTT
V gene: TRBV5-6
clone size: .
J gene: TRBJ2-2
D gene: TRBD2

CDR3 protein: CASSSWTGEEKLFF
CDR3 DNA: TGTGCCAGCAGCTCTTGGACGGGAGAGGAAAAACTGTTTTTT
V gene: TRBV11-2
clone size: .
J gene: TRBJ1-4
D gene: .

CDR3 protein: CASSFNPIRGSYEQYF
CDR3 DNA: TGTGCCAGCAGCTTCAACCCCATCAGGGGCTCCTACGAGCAGTACTTC
V gene: TRBV7-6
clone size: once
J gene: TRBJ2-7
D gene: .

CDR3 protein: CASSSVLAGESWGETQYF
CDR3 DNA: TGTGCCAGCAGCTCGGTTCTAGCGGGAGAGAGTTGGGGAGAGACCCAGTACTTC
V gene: TRBV11-3
clone size: .
J gene: TRBJ2-5
D gene: TRBD2

CDR3 protein: CASSYTGTPTGELFF
CDR3 DNA: TGTGCCAGCAGTTATACCGGGACTCCGACCGGGGAGCTGTTTTTT
V gene: TRBV6-6
clone size: .
J gene: TRBJ2-2
D gene: .

CDR3 protein: CASMGSFYEQYF
CDR3 DNA: TGTGCCAGCATGGGCAGTTTCTACGAGCAGTACTTC
V gene: TRBV2
clone size: .
J gene: TRBJ2-7
D gene: .

CDR3 protein: CASSQDIAALANYGYTF
CDR3 DNA: TGCGCCAGCAGCCAAGATATAGCGGCGCTTGCTAACTATGGCTACACCTTC
V gene: TRBV4-1
clone size: .
J gene: TRBJ1-2
D gene: .

CDR3 protein: CAAVKQGAGNTIYF
CDR3 DNA: TGTGCCGCGGTGAAACAGGGCGCTGGGAACACCATATATTTT
V gene: TRBV10-3
clone size: once
J gene: TRBJ1-3
D gene: .

CDR3 protein: CAIRAGFTQPQHF
CDR3 DNA: TGTGCCATCAGGGCAGGGTTCACTCAGCCCCAGCATTTT
V gene: TRBV10-3
clone size: .
J gene: TRBJ1-5
D gene: .

CDR3 protein: CASSLGRARERYEQYF
CDR3 DNA: TGTGCCAGCAGCCTGGGCCGGGCCAGGGAACGATACGAGCAGTACTTC
V gene: TRBV4-2
clone size: once
J gene: TRBJ2-7
D gene: .

CDR3 protein: CASSEAGVGDTQYF
CDR3 DNA: TGTGCCAGCAGTGAAGCGGGCGTTGGGGATACGCAGTATTTT
V gene: TRBV6-1
clone size: .
J gene: TRBJ2-3
D gene: .

CDR3 protein: CASSPDPPERDLPDTQYF
CDR3 DNA: TGTGCCAGCAGCCCAGACCCCCCGGAGCGGGATCTACCAGATACGCAGTATTTT
V gene: TRBV4-2
clone size: .
J gene: TRBJ2-3
D gene: TRBD2

CDR3 protein: CASSLLLAGRYNEQFF
CDR3 DNA: TGTGCCAGCAGCCTTCTTCTAGCGGGAAGATACAATGAGCAGTTCTTC
V gene: TRBV7-9
clone size: .
J gene: TRBJ2-1
D gene: TRBD2

CDR3 protein: CASSELDRGIVSNQPQHF
CDR3 DNA: TGTGCCAGCAGTGAACTGGACAGGGGTATAGTAAGCAATCAGCCCCAGCATTTT
V gene: TRBV6-1
clone size: .
J gene: TRBJ1-5
D gene: TRBD1

CDR3 protein: CAWNLGTAFYEQYF
CDR3 DNA: TGTGCCTGGAACCTCGGGACAGCCTTCTACGAGCAGTACTTC
V gene: TRBV30
clone size: .
J gene: TRBJ2-7
D gene: TRBD1

CDR3 protein: CASRSGQAYEQYF
CDR3 DNA: TGCGCCAGCAGGTCAGGACAGGCCTACGAGCAGTACTTC
V gene: TRBV5-1
clone size: .
J gene: TRBJ2-7
D gene: TRBD1

CDR3 protein: CASSPRRGGDGYTF
CDR3 DNA: TGCGCCAGCAGCCCCAGACGGGGAGGAGATGGCTACACCTTC
V gene: TRBV5-1
clone size: .
J gene: TRBJ1-2
D gene: .

CDR3 protein: CASRHRGQSGYTF
CDR3 DNA: TGTGCCAGCAGGCACAGGGGGCAAAGTGGCTACACCTTC
V gene: TRBV11-2
clone size: .
J gene: TRBJ1-2
D gene: TRBD1

CDR3 protein: CASSPDGQGIQPQHF
CDR3 DNA: TGTGCCAGCAGCCCCGACGGACAGGGTATTCAGCCCCAGCATTTT
V gene: TRBV7-3
clone size: .
J gene: TRBJ1-5
D gene: TRBD1

CDR3 protein: CASSWGDQETQYF
CDR3 DNA: TGTGCCAGCAGCTGGGGGGACCAAGAGACCCAGTACTTC
V gene: TRBV7-3
clone size: .
J gene: TRBJ2-5
D gene: .

CDR3 protein: CASSERGTEAFF
CDR3 DNA: TGCGCCAGCAGTGAAAGGGGGACTGAAGCTTTCTTT
V gene: TRBV10-1
clone size: .
J gene: TRBJ1-1
D gene: .

CDR3 protein: CASLAGGDYNEQFF
CDR3 DNA: TGTGCCAGCCTAGCGGGAGGAGACTACAATGAGCAGTTCTTC
V gene: TRBV25-1
clone size: .
J gene: TRBJ2-1
D gene: TRBD2

CDR3 protein: CASSDSGSQPQHF
CDR3 DNA: TGTGCCAGCAGTGATTCGGGATCCCAGCCCCAGCATTTT
V gene: TRBV6-1
clone size: .
J gene: TRBJ1-5
D gene: .

CDR3 protein: CASSWGQENEGYTF
CDR3 DNA: TGTGCCAGCAGCTGGGGACAGGAGAACGAAGGCTACACCTTC
V gene: TRBV7-9
clone size: .
J gene: TRBJ1-2
D gene: TRBD1

CDR3 protein: CASSLGEMNTEAFF
CDR3 DNA: TGTGCCAGCAGCTTAGGAGAAATGAACACTGAAGCTTTCTTT
V gene: TRBV7-6
clone size: .
J gene: TRBJ1-1
D gene: .

CDR3 protein: CASSYYPREYGYTF
CDR3 DNA: TGTGCCAGCAGTTACTATCCTCGGGAATATGGCTACACCTTC
V gene: TRBV6-6
clone size: .
J gene: TRBJ1-2
D gene: .

CDR3 protein: CASSLDWPLQNEHFF
CDR3 DNA: TGTGCCAGCAGCTTAGACTGGCCTCTACAGAATGAGCATTTCTTC
V gene: TRBV7-9
clone size: .
J gene: TRBJ2-1
D gene: .

CDR3 protein: CASSQTGSMFF
CDR3 DNA: TGTGCCAGCAGCCAGACAGGGTCGATGTTTTTT
V gene: TRBV11-2
clone size: once
J gene: TRBJ1-4
D gene: TRBD1

CDR3 protein: CSAYTQGLGQPQHF
CDR3 DNA: TGCAGCGCCTACACACAGGGATTAGGCCAGCCCCAGCATTTT
V gene: TRBV29-1
clone size: .
J gene: TRBJ1-5
D gene: .

CDR3 protein: CAISQTGDNEKLFF
CDR3 DNA: TGTGCCATCAGCCAAACAGGTGATAATGAAAAACTGTTTTTT
V gene: TRBV10-3
clone size: once
J gene: TRBJ1-4
D gene: .

CDR3 protein: CAWSKGLAFSNEQFF
CDR3 DNA: TGTGCCTGGAGTAAGGGACTAGCGTTTTCAAATGAGCAGTTCTTC
V gene: TRBV30
clone size: .
J gene: TRBJ2-1
D gene: TRBD2

CDR3 protein: CASSELGQLNSEQYF
CDR3 DNA: TGTGCCAGCAGTGAACTCGGACAACTCAACTCCGAGCAGTACTTC
V gene: TRBV6-1
clone size: once
J gene: TRBJ2-7
D gene: .

CDR3 protein: CASSLGLNNEQFF
CDR3 DNA: TGTGCCAGCAGTTTGGGGCTAAACAATGAGCAGTTCTTC
V gene: TRBV27
clone size: .
J gene: TRBJ2-1
D gene: .

CDR3 protein: CASSFLLAGDIEQFF
CDR3 DNA: TGTGCCAGCAGCTTCCTACTAGCGGGAGATATTGAGCAGTTCTTC
V gene: TRBV11-2
clone size: .
J gene: TRBJ2-1
D gene: TRBD2

CDR3 protein: CSVKRGSTNEKLFF
CDR3 DNA: TGCAGCGTTAAAAGGGGAAGCACTAATGAAAAACTGTTTTTT
V gene: TRBV29-1
clone size: .
J gene: TRBJ1-4
D gene: .

CDR3 protein: CASSQDWVAESSYEQYF
CDR3 DNA: TGCGCCAGCAGCCAAGATTGGGTAGCGGAAAGCTCCTACGAGCAGTACTTC
V gene: TRBV4-3
clone size: .
J gene: TRBJ2-7
D gene: .